This TCR beta chain was sequenced during a study of CD8+ T cells in alopecia areata. The CDR3 loop spans 15 amino acids. The V gene's germline CDR1 is SQVTM and CDR2 ANQGSEA. Trimming cost V 1 base and J 9 bases, with 18 bases left between them. Extracted from the samples, RNA was reverse transcribed into cDNA to serve as the sequencing template. Clones were sequenced by immunoSEQ multiplex PCR, and TCRdb holds only the in-frame ones, with some missing. The sample carries approximately 210,000 clones, roughly 60% recorded once. Described treatment: oral pan-JAK inhibitor, 5-10 mg twice daily. The source was CD4+ T cells sorted from blood, collected between weeks 49 and 50, from a patient treated with tofacitinib. The rearrangement joins TRBV29-1 to TRBJ2-2; D uncertain. This clonotype was obtained from a human donor with alopecia areata. CDR3 loop: CSVEVPSPSPRELFF. The DNA for the CDR3 is TGCAGCGTTGAAGTCCCCTCCCCGTCCCCCCGGGAGCTGTTTTTT.